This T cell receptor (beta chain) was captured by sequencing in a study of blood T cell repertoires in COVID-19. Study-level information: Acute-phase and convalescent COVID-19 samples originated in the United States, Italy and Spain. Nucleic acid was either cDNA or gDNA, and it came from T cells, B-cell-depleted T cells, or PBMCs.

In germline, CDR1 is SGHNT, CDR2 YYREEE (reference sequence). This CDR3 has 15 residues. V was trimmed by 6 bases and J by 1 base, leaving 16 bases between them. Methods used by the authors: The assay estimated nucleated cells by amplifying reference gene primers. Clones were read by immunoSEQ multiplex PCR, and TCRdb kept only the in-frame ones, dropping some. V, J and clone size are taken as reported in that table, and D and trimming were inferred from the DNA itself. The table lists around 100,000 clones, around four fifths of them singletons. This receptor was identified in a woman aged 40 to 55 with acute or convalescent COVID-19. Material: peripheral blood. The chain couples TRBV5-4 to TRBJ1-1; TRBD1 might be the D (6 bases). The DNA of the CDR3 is TGTGCCAGCACCCCCGGGGGGGCCTCGAACACTGAAGCTTTCTTT. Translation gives CASTPGGASNTEAFF.